The rows below give T cell receptor beta chains drawn from one sample of a study of patients and donors after allogeneic stem cell transplantation. TCRdb reprocessed the RT-PCR reads via MiXCR and lists one record per CDR3 protein. Of 150,000 to 200,000 distinct CDR3 sequences in the sample, 24% are singletons; the top ten hold about 25%. The sequenced material came from blood, either unsorted or a sorted T cell fraction (not recorded which). These receptors came from a human donor who was either an allogeneic HSCT recipient or a stem cell or donor lymphocyte infusion donor (not recorded which). It is not recorded whose cells these are; they may come from a transplant donor. CDR3s include the opening cysteine and the closing phenylalanine or tryptophan. Fields, in order: J gene, V gene, clone size, D gene, CDR3 DNA, CDR3 protein. D genes are given only for firm matches. The size field is filled for only some rows; it gives once, few, many or a size class.

j_call: TRBJ2-1
v_call: TRBV7-3
clone_size: .
d_call: .
cdr3_nt: TGTGCCACTCGCGGGGGCTCGAATGAGCAGTTCTTC
cdr3_aa: CATRGGSNEQFF

j_call: TRBJ1-3
v_call: TRBV12-3/TRBV12-4
clone_size: few
d_call: .
cdr3_nt: TGTGCCAGCAGCCCTCAGGGGTTCTCTGGAAACACCATATATTTT
cdr3_aa: CASSPQGFSGNTIYF

j_call: TRBJ1-3
v_call: TRBV5-1
clone_size: once
d_call: .
cdr3_nt: TGCGCCAGCAGACTCGGACAGCAAGGAAACACCATATATTTT
cdr3_aa: CASRLGQQGNTIYF

j_call: TRBJ1-1
v_call: TRBV2
clone_size: few
d_call: .
cdr3_nt: TGTGCCAGCATTTGGGGGGCCGAGAACACTGAAGCTTTCTTT
cdr3_aa: CASIWGAENTEAFF

j_call: TRBJ1-1
v_call: TRBV30
clone_size: few
d_call: .
cdr3_nt: TGTGCCTGGAGTCTACTGGAGAACACTGAAGCTTTCTTT
cdr3_aa: CAWSLLENTEAFF

j_call: TRBJ2-5
v_call: TRBV5-1
clone_size: .
d_call: .
cdr3_nt: TGCGCCAGCAGCCAGGGACGGACCCAAGAGACCCAGTACTTC
cdr3_aa: CASSQGRTQETQYF

j_call: TRBJ1-1
v_call: TRBV4-1
clone_size: many
d_call: TRBD1
cdr3_nt: TGCGCCAGCAGCTTACTATTCCAGGGGGACACTGAAGCTTTCTTT
cdr3_aa: CASSLLFQGDTEAFF

j_call: TRBJ1-1
v_call: TRBV5-1
clone_size: few
d_call: .
cdr3_nt: TGCGCCAGCAGCTTGGGACGGCTTATGAACACTGAAGCTTTCTTT
cdr3_aa: CASSLGRLMNTEAFF

j_call: TRBJ1-5
v_call: TRBV10-3
clone_size: .
d_call: .
cdr3_nt: TGTGCCATCAGTGATGGGGCAATTAGCAATCAGCCCCAGCATTTT
cdr3_aa: CAISDGAISNQPQHF

j_call: TRBJ1-1
v_call: TRBV12-3/TRBV12-4
clone_size: many
d_call: .
cdr3_nt: TGTGCCAGCAGTTTTTCCAGGAACACTGAAGCTTTCTTT
cdr3_aa: CASSFSRNTEAFF

j_call: TRBJ2-2
v_call: TRBV24-1
clone_size: .
d_call: .
cdr3_nt: TGTGCCACCAGTGATCCCCCCGGCTCGGCTTTGTCAGCAGTCGGGGAGCTGTTTTTT
cdr3_aa: CATSDPPGSALSAVGELFF

j_call: TRBJ2-3
v_call: TRBV10-2
clone_size: .
d_call: .
cdr3_nt: TGCGCCAGCAATCCCCCCGGGTCCACAGATACGCAGTATTTT
cdr3_aa: CASNPPGSTDTQYF

j_call: TRBJ1-2
v_call: TRBV30
clone_size: few
d_call: .
cdr3_nt: TGTGCCTGGTTTAATCCCTTAAACTATGGCTACACCTTC
cdr3_aa: CAWFNPLNYGYTF

j_call: TRBJ2-3
v_call: TRBV29-1
clone_size: .
d_call: TRBD2
cdr3_nt: TGCAGCGCCAGGGGACTAGCGGGATATGGAGATACGCAGTATTTT
cdr3_aa: CSARGLAGYGDTQYF

j_call: TRBJ2-3
v_call: TRBV29-1
clone_size: .
d_call: .
cdr3_nt: TGCAGCGTTGAAGTCCCGCATACGACGGACCCTGGGGATACGCAGTATTTT
cdr3_aa: CSVEVPHTTDPGDTQYF

j_call: TRBJ2-3
v_call: TRBV6-4
clone_size: .
d_call: TRBD1
cdr3_nt: TGTGCCAGCAGTGACTCAGCGGACAGGGGTAGCACAGATACGCAGTATTTT
cdr3_aa: CASSDSADRGSTDTQYF

j_call: TRBJ1-5
v_call: TRBV6-5
clone_size: few
d_call: .
cdr3_nt: TGTGCCAGCAGTTACTCGGGGGGGGAGAGCAATCAGCCCCAGCATTTT
cdr3_aa: CASSYSGGESNQPQHF

j_call: TRBJ2-1
v_call: TRBV27
clone_size: .
d_call: .
cdr3_nt: TGTGCCAGCAGTTTGCAGGGTGGCGATGAGCAGTTCTTC
cdr3_aa: CASSLQGGDEQFF

j_call: TRBJ1-3
v_call: TRBV12-5
clone_size: .
d_call: .
cdr3_nt: TGTGCTAGTGGTTTGGTACAGGGAAACACCATATATTTT
cdr3_aa: CASGLVQGNTIYF

j_call: TRBJ2-1
v_call: TRBV9
clone_size: .
d_call: TRBD2
cdr3_nt: TGTGCCAGCAGCGTAGGGGGCGGGAGGGCCTACAATGAGCAGTTCTTC
cdr3_aa: CASSVGGGRAYNEQFF

j_call: TRBJ2-7
v_call: TRBV4-3
clone_size: few
d_call: .
cdr3_nt: TGCGCCAGCAGCCAAGATGGCCAGGGGTCCTACGAGCAGTACTTC
cdr3_aa: CASSQDGQGSYEQYF

j_call: TRBJ1-1
v_call: TRBV11-2
clone_size: .
d_call: TRBD1
cdr3_nt: TGTGCCAGCAGCTTGAGCGGGGACAGGCAGGCTTTCTTT
cdr3_aa: CASSLSGDRQAFF

j_call: TRBJ1-2
v_call: TRBV12-3/TRBV12-4
clone_size: .
d_call: .
cdr3_nt: TGTGCCAGCAGTTTTGGCGGGGGTCTGAGGAAAAATAACTATGGCTACACCTTC
cdr3_aa: CASSFGGGLRKNNYGYTF

j_call: TRBJ2-1
v_call: TRBV7-7
clone_size: few
d_call: TRBD1
cdr3_nt: TGTGCCAGCAGAGGGGGCCCGACCCAATACAATGAGCAGTTCTTC
cdr3_aa: CASRGGPTQYNEQFF

j_call: TRBJ2-1
v_call: TRBV4-3
clone_size: .
d_call: TRBD2
cdr3_nt: TGCGCCAGCACCCGGGAGCTAGCGGGAGTTCATGAGCAGTTCTTC
cdr3_aa: CASTRELAGVHEQFF

j_call: TRBJ2-3
v_call: TRBV27
clone_size: few
d_call: .
cdr3_nt: TGTGCCAGCAGAGGGGGTATTAGCACAGATACGCAGTATTTT
cdr3_aa: CASRGGISTDTQYF

j_call: TRBJ2-5
v_call: TRBV10-3
clone_size: .
d_call: .
cdr3_nt: TGTGCCATCAGTGAACTCGGCGTGGACCCCAAGACCCAGTACTTC
cdr3_aa: CAISELGVDPKTQYF

j_call: TRBJ1-2
v_call: TRBV25-1
clone_size: few
d_call: .
cdr3_nt: TGTGCCAGCAGTAAACAGGGTGGCTATGGCTACACCTTC
cdr3_aa: CASSKQGGYGYTF

j_call: TRBJ1-1
v_call: TRBV12-3/TRBV12-4
clone_size: .
d_call: .
cdr3_nt: TGTGCCAGCAGCTCCACAAAAACTGAAGCTTTCTTT
cdr3_aa: CASSSTKTEAFF

j_call: TRBJ1-1
v_call: TRBV20-1
clone_size: few
d_call: TRBD1
cdr3_nt: TGCAGTGCTAAAACCCGGGACAGAATGGGAGCTTTCTTT
cdr3_aa: CSAKTRDRMGAFF

j_call: TRBJ1-1
v_call: TRBV15
clone_size: few
d_call: TRBD1
cdr3_nt: TGTGCCACCAGCAGAGGGACAGGTCCCGAAGCTTTCTTT
cdr3_aa: CATSRGTGPEAFF

j_call: TRBJ1-2
v_call: TRBV10-3
clone_size: .
d_call: .
cdr3_nt: TGTGCCACCAAAAAAATTAGCAGGGGCTACTATGGCTACACCTTC
cdr3_aa: CATKKISRGYYGYTF

j_call: TRBJ1-1
v_call: TRBV27
clone_size: many
d_call: TRBD1
cdr3_nt: TGTGCCAGCAGTTTACGGGCAGGGAAGGGGGCGAACACTGAAGCTTTCTTT
cdr3_aa: CASSLRAGKGANTEAFF

j_call: TRBJ2-1
v_call: TRBV29-1
clone_size: .
d_call: TRBD1
cdr3_nt: TGCAGCGTGGGTCAGGGGGCGCGGTACAATGAGCAGTTCTTC
cdr3_aa: CSVGQGARYNEQFF

j_call: TRBJ1-6
v_call: TRBV12-3/TRBV12-4
clone_size: few
d_call: TRBD1
cdr3_nt: TGTGCCAGCAGCCGGACAGGGGGGAATTCACCCCTCCACTTT
cdr3_aa: CASSRTGGNSPLHF

j_call: TRBJ1-2
v_call: TRBV18
clone_size: few
d_call: .
cdr3_nt: TGTGCCAGCTCACCACTGCCGGAGGGAGGCTACACCTTC
cdr3_aa: CASSPLPEGGYTF

j_call: TRBJ1-3
v_call: TRBV15
clone_size: .
d_call: TRBD1
cdr3_nt: TGTGCCACCAGCGGAACCCCCACAGGGGGGGACTCTGGAAACACCATATATTTT
cdr3_aa: CATSGTPTGGDSGNTIYF

j_call: TRBJ2-3
v_call: TRBV7-9
clone_size: .
d_call: TRBD2
cdr3_nt: TGTGCCAGCAGCGGACGGACTAGCGGGGGCCGTGATACGCAGTATTTT
cdr3_aa: CASSGRTSGGRDTQYF

j_call: TRBJ1-1
v_call: TRBV7-9
clone_size: .
d_call: .
cdr3_nt: TGTGCCAGCAGCTTCCGGCGGAACACTGAAGCTTTCTTT
cdr3_aa: CASSFRRNTEAFF

j_call: TRBJ1-2
v_call: TRBV29-1
clone_size: few
d_call: .
cdr3_nt: TGCAGCGTTGAGGGCAGAGCTAACTATGGCTACACCTTC
cdr3_aa: CSVEGRANYGYTF